This T cell receptor (beta chain) was documented in a study of control samples from healthy donors and cancer patients. The J segment lost 3 bases and the V segment lost 2 bases, leaving 2 bases of the junction unmatched. This CDR3 region has 14 residues. CDR1 and CDR2 from the germline V gene are LGHDT and YNNKEL (reference sequence). The repertoire was sequenced with immunoSEQ multiplex PCR; TCRdb's copy has only in-frame clones and lacks some. Of fewer than 200,000 clones in the sample, roughly nine tenths were seen once. The chain links TRBV3-1 (or the pseudogene TRBV3-2) to TRBJ2-7; 9 nucleotides agree with TRBD1. Sequenced: blood. This TCR came from a man aged 25-45 years in good health. The CDR3 nucleotides read TGTGCCAGCAGCCAACCGGACAGGGGCTACGAGCAGTACTTC. This translates into CASSQPDRGYEQYF.